The 28 T cell receptor beta chains below come from one sample, sequenced in a study of sequential checkpoint blockade in melanoma. Method: immunoSEQ multiplex PCR; TCRdb's copy keeps in-frame clones and lacks some. The table records over 20,000 clones, approximately 71% of them present only once. Sample treatment: randomized to nivolumab then ipilimumab (arm A) or the reverse (arm B). The sequencing used CD8+ T cells sorted from blood (inferred from file names), collected from a patient given nivolumab and ipilimumab in sequence. Receptors originate from a human donor with melanoma.

This clone occurred once. V gene TRBV9 combines with J gene TRBJ2-3, with 8 bases that match TRBD2. The CDR3 runs 15 residues. Trimming cost V 0 bases and J 4 bases; bases outside gene matches: 4. Germline V gene sequence: CDR1 SGDLS, CDR2 YYNGEE. CDR3 sequence: CASSVGGGRSDTQYF. The CDR3 coding sequence is TGTGCCAGCAGCGTAGGCGGGGGGCGGTCAGATACGCAGTATTTT.

The CDR3 DNA sequence: TGTGCCAGCAGTCGGGAGACGGTGAACACTGAAGCTTTCTTT. It specifies CASSRETVNTEAFF. The chain joins TRBV25-1 to TRBJ1-1; D gene uncertain. CDR1 and CDR2 from the germline V gene are MGHDK and SYGVNS. The V end was cut by 5 bases, the J end by 0 bases, with 10 bases between. The CDR3 extends over 14 amino acids.

The rearrangement joins TRBV11-2 to TRBJ1-4; 8 bases agree with TRBD1. The junction had 6 bases not matched to a gene; V was cut back by 2 bases and J by 7 bases. The CDR3 runs to 15 residues. The V gene's germline CDR1 is SGHAT and CDR2 FQNNGV. Here the CDR3 DNA reads TGTGCCAGCAGCTTATACCAGGGGGCGCCTGAAAAACTGTTTTTT. Translating it yields CASSLYQGAPEKLFF.

This clone was observed a single time. V usage is TRBV6-7 and J usage is TRBJ1-5; a weak D match, TRBD1 (6 bases). TRBV6-7 is marked as an open reading frame, function uncertain. The CDR3 is 15 amino acids. V lost 5 bases, J lost 4 bases, and 15 bases lay in between. Here the CDR3 reads CASSEQGNPNQPQHF. DNA of the CDR3: TGTGCCAGCAGTGAACAGGGAAACCCTAATCAGCCCCAGCATTTT.

In its sample, this clone is medium-sized. The rearrangement links TRBV28 to TRBJ2-7; 11 bases match TRBD2. The CDR3 is made up of 19 amino acids. CDR1 is MDHEN and CDR2 is SYDVKM in the germline V gene. V dropped 3 bases and J dropped 7; count of bases not matched to a gene: 20. The CDR3 coding sequence is TGTGCCAGCAGTTTTCGCACTAGCGGGGGCCTCAGCCTACCCGGGGAGCAGTACGTC. Amino acid sequence: CASSFRTSGGLSLPGEQYV.

This chain connects TRBV2 to TRBJ1-1, with D unclear. This CDR3 contains 13 residues. V was shortened by 5 bases and J by 6 bases, with 13 bases between the two germline ends. Germline V CDR1 and CDR2: SNHLY, FYNNEI. The CDR3 loop is CASSLTFTAEAFF. The CDR3 DNA reads as TGTGCCAGCAGTCTGACATTCACCGCTGAAGCTTTCTTT.

This chain connects TRBV15 to TRBJ1-6, with a weak D call TRBD1 (5 bases). Germline V CDR1 and CDR2: LNHNV, YYDKDF (reference sequence). The germline V and J ends were trimmed by 4 bases and 2 bases, with 9 bases remaining between them. CDR3 length equals 15 residues. In DNA, the CDR3 is TGTGCCACCAGCAACCTAGGGGCCTATAATTCACCCCTCCACTTT. Amino acids: CATSNLGAYNSPLHF.

This clone appeared a few times. CDR3 amino acids: CASSQGTGVLRGYTF. The DNA for the CDR3 is TGCGCCAGCAGCCAAGGGACAGGGGTTCTACGTGGCTACACCTTC. V and J are TRBV4-1 and TRBJ1-2, with 9 nucleotides matching TRBD1. Per germline, CDR1 MGHRA and CDR2 YSYEKL. V was clipped by 1 base and J by 7 bases; unmatched bases: 7. The CDR3 contains 15 residues.

The J gene is TRBJ2-5, the V gene TRBV13; D is perhaps TRBD1 (7 bases). The CDR3 is made up of 15 amino acids. Germline V gene sequence: CDR1 PRHDT, CDR2 FYEKMQ (reference sequence). With 6 bases removed from V and 2 bases from J, the gap between germline ends came to 16 bases. DNA of the CDR3: TGTGCCAGCAGTCTAGGGGGGACAGAACAAGAGACCCAGTACTTC. Protein sequence: CASSLGGTEQETQYF.

The CDR3: CSAQGMWEDMNTEAFF. The CDR3 region has the DNA TGCAGCGCCCAGGGGATGTGGGAAGACATGAACACTGAAGCTTTCTTT. The chain combines TRBV29-1 with TRBJ1-1; TRBD1 is a possible D gene (6 bases). The V and J ends lost 7 bases and 0 bases respectively, with 21 bases between them. CDR1 is SQVTM, CDR2 ANQGSEA, per germline. There are 16 residues in the CDR3. Together with reference TRBV29-1 and TRBJ1-1, the CDR3 gives the full variable domain: SAVISQKPSRDICQRGTSLTIQCQVDSQVTMMFWYRQQPGQSLTLIATANQGSEATYESGFVIDKFPISRPNLTFSTLTVSNMSPEDSSIYLCSAQGMWEDMNTEAFFGQGTRLTVV.

V gene TRBV7-9 combines with J gene TRBJ2-5, with TRBD2 matching 9 bases. CDR3 length: 15 amino acids. The V segment lost 6 bases and the J segment 4 bases; nucleotides outside the gene matches: 9. Germline CDR1 and CDR2: SEHNR and FQNEAQ (reference sequence). CDR3 in amino acids: CASSESGGLTETQYF. CDR3 sequence (DNA): TGTGCCAGCAGTGAGAGCGGGGGGTTAACAGAGACCCAGTACTTC.

This clone was detected a few times. V usage is TRBV5-4 and J usage is TRBJ2-3; D call uncertain. The V and J ends lost 5 bases and 6 bases respectively, with 10 bases between them. The CDR3 is made up of 12 amino acids. Germline V gives CDR1 SGHNT, CDR2 YYREEE (reference sequence). Here the CDR3 DNA reads TGTGCCAGCAGTTCCTCCTTGGATACGCAGTATTTT. Amino acids: CASSSSLDTQYF.

This clone has just a few counts. The gene calls are TRBV7-9 and TRBJ1-5, with D perhaps TRBD1 (6 bases). CDR3 size: 14 residues. With 3 bases removed from V and 4 bases from J, the gap between germline ends came to 10 bases. Germline V lookup: CDR1 SEHNR, CDR2 FQNEAQ (reference sequence). As DNA, the CDR3 is TGTGCCAGCAGCTTTTCAGGGGAAAATCAGCCCCAGCATTTT. Residues: CASSFSGENQPQHF.

V and J are TRBV9 and TRBJ2-3; 8 positions agree with TRBD2. CDR1 and CDR2 (germline): SGDLS, YYNGEE. This CDR3 comprises 16 residues. V trimming: 0 bases; J trimming: 3 bases; junction bases outside the gene matches: 6. This chain's CDR3 is CASSVVFGGATDTQYF. CDR3 DNA sequence: TGTGCCAGCAGCGTAGTTTTCGGGGGGGCAACAGATACGCAGTATTTT.

The chain couples TRBV9 to TRBJ2-2; 8 nucleotides align to TRBD1. Germline assignment: CDR1 SGDLS and CDR2 YYNGEE. CDR3 length equals 16 residues. V trimming: 3 bases; J trimming: 4 bases; junction bases outside the gene matches: 8. This chain's CDR3 is CASSGGQGRSTGELFF. The CDR3 DNA reads as TGTGCCAGCAGCGGTGGACAGGGTAGATCCACCGGGGAGCTGTTTTTT.

The genes are TRBV9 and TRBJ2-2; TRBD1 matches 8 bases. The CDR3 consists of 16 residues. V lost 3 bases to trimming and J lost 7 bases; unmatched junction nucleotides: 11. CDR1 SGDLS and CDR2 YYNGEE come from the germline V gene. In DNA form, the CDR3 reads TGTGCCAGCAGCGCCCCAAGGACAGGGATTGGCGGGGAGCTGTTTTTT. Translating gives CASSAPRTGIGGELFF.

The V call is TRBV28, the J call TRBJ2-7, with 8 bases fitting TRBD1. Germline CDR1 MDHEN, CDR2 SYDVKM. The CDR3 totals 11 residues. CDR3 in DNA: TGTGCCAGCAGTTTTACCGACAGGACAGGGGTC. The encoded protein is CASSFTDRTGV.

This chain links TRBV7-6 with TRBJ2-1, with D possibly matching TRBD2 (5 bases). The CDR3 is 13 residues long. The ends were cut back, 0 bases at V and 8 bases at J, with 8 bases in the middle. Germline CDR1 is SGHVS and CDR2 is FNYEAQ. CDR3 DNA: TGTGCCAGCAGCTTAGCGTCGGGATATGAGCAGTTCTTC. It translates to CASSLASGYEQFF.

This chain links TRBV7-9 with TRBJ2-2; tentative D call: TRBD2 (6 bases). The CDR3 has 14 residues. Trimming shortened V by 3 bases and J by 7 bases, and 12 bases separated the two germline ends. Per the germline V gene, CDR1 is SEHNR and CDR2 is FQNEAQ (reference sequence). The CDR3 coding sequence is TGTGCCAGCAGCTTCGGGAGTCAATACGGGGAGCTGTTTTTT. Translating gives CASSFGSQYGELFF.

The chain employs TRBV29-1 and TRBJ1-2; D gene uncertain. From germline, CDR1 is SQVTM and CDR2 ANQGSEA. V gave up 6 bases and J gave up 4 bases, with 18 bases separating them. This CDR3 is 14 amino acids long. The CDR3 bases are TGCAGCGTCGTACCTCGAGAGGGCGGCTATGGCTACACCTTC. Encoded protein: CSVVPREGGYGYTF.

V and J are TRBV5-1 and TRBJ2-1, with 8 bases identical to TRBD1. Germline assignment: CDR1 SGHRS and CDR2 YFSETQ. CDR3 length equals 14 residues. Trimming removed 4 bases from V and 4 bases from J; junction bases left unmatched: 4. CDR3 sequence reads: CASSPGTGYNEQFF. The DNA for the CDR3 is TGCGCCAGCAGCCCCGGGACAGGTTACAATGAGCAGTTCTTC.

V is TRBV7-2 and J is TRBJ1-2, with D tentatively TRBD1 (5 bases). Germline values: CDR1 SGHTA, CDR2 FQGNSA. This CDR3 region has 19 residues. V gave up 1 base and J gave up 7 bases, with 28 bases separating them. CDR3 nucleotides: TGTGCCAGCAGCTTAGTTGGAGGGCAGGGTACCGCCGACTGGGGTGGCTACACCTTC. Protein sequence: CASSLVGGQGTADWGGYTF.

The chain links TRBV6-6 to TRBJ1-1, with TRBD1 as a possible D gene (6 bases). V was cut by 5 bases and J by 4 bases, with 14 bases left in between. The length of the CDR3 is 14 residues. CDR1 MNHNY and CDR2 SVGAGI come from the germline V gene (reference sequence). The CDR3 spells CASSPTGLVTEAFF. As DNA, the CDR3 is TGTGCCAGCAGTCCGACAGGCCTCGTCACTGAAGCTTTCTTT.

This chain connects TRBV5-1 to TRBJ2-3; D is undetermined. The germline V gene has CDR1 SGHRS and CDR2 YFSETQ. The CDR3 totals 15 residues. Trimming cost V 1 base and J 2 bases, with 11 bases left between them. CDR3 protein: CASSLWSENTDTQYF. In nucleotides, the CDR3 is TGCGCCAGCAGCTTGTGGTCAGAAAACACAGATACGCAGTATTTT.

This clone was picked up a small number of times. The chain joins TRBV5-1 to TRBJ1-2, with D maybe TRBD1 (5 bases). Trimming shortened V by 0 bases and J by 6 bases, and 12 bases separated the two germline ends. Germline V lookup: CDR1 SGHRS, CDR2 YFSETQ. The CDR3 length is 14 residues. The CDR3: CASSLAQGSDGYTF. CDR3 sequence (DNA): TGCGCCAGCAGCTTGGCTCAGGGATCGGATGGCTACACCTTC.

This clone is a singleton in its sample. This rearrangement joins TRBV7-2 to TRBJ2-2, with 16 bases lining up with TRBD2. The V gene end was trimmed by 5 bases and the J gene end by 6 bases; junction bases not matched to a gene: 6. Looked up from germline, CDR1 is SGHTA and CDR2 is FQGNSA. This CDR3 is 17 amino acids long. Here the CDR3 reads CASSTGTSGGASGELFF. CDR3 coding DNA: TGTGCCAGCAGCACCGGGACTAGCGGGGGGGCTTCCGGGGAGCTGTTTTTT.

CDR3 loop: CASTPGHLSGANVLTF. The CDR3 coding sequence is TGTGCCAGTACTCCGGGACACCTCTCTGGGGCCAACGTCCTGACTTTC. This chain connects TRBV19 to TRBJ2-6; tentative D call: TRBD1 (6 bases). V was shortened by 7 bases and J by 0 bases, with 13 bases between the two germline ends. CDR3 length: 16 amino acids. Germline V CDR1 and CDR2: LNHDA, SQIVND (reference sequence).

This clone is a singleton in its sample. CDR3 protein: CASSYLVVEGGFYEQYF. The CDR3 bases are TGTGCCAGCAGCTATCTGGTAGTAGAGGGTGGCTTCTACGAGCAGTACTTC. The chain joins TRBV5-5 to TRBJ2-5, with D perhaps matching TRBD2 (5 bases). The last part of the DNA fits TRBJ2-7 better; the J call may be wrong. Germline V gives CDR1 SGHKS, CDR2 YYEKEE (reference sequence). CDR3 length: 17 residues.